The present T cell receptor (beta chain) was sequenced within a study of cytomegalovirus exposure and HLA in healthy donors. Background on the study: Around 180 million T cells yielded roughly 120 million unique TCR beta sequences in earlier analysis.

Findings and limits, study-wide: Generally TCR sequences proved uncommon, though certain public TCRs appeared in numerous donors. Associated with cytomegalovirus, according to the listing, were some 150 TCR beta chains.

V shed 9 bases and J 3 bases; nucleotides not matched to a gene: 8. Per germline, CDR1 MDHEN and CDR2 SYDVKM. This CDR3 region has 13 residues. PCR primers comprised 60 Vbeta and 13 Jbeta primers. TCRdb keeps only in-frame clones here, not all; method: immunoSEQ multiplex PCR. This table has 130,000 or so clones, over 75% appearing once. Notes on this clone: Antigen unknown.

The receptor was isolated from a man aged 25-45 years in good health and CMV-seronegative. This chain joins TRBV28 and TRBJ2-7; 7 positions match TRBD2. The source material was PBMCs. The CDR3 region is CASRDSSGYEQYF. CDR3 in DNA: TGTGCCAGTAGAGACTCTAGCGGCTACGAGCAGTACTTC. Full variable domain (rest looked up from reference TRBV28 and TRBJ2-7): DVKVTQSSRYLVKRTGEKVFLECVQDMDHENMFWYRQDPGLGLRLIYFSYDVKMKEKGDIPEGYSVSREKKERFSLILESASTNQTSMYLCASRDSSGYEQYFGPGTRLTVT.